Detailed here is one T cell receptor (beta chain). This entry comes from a study of OX40 agonist ivuxolimab in advanced cancers. Assay: immunoSEQ multiplex PCR; the TCRdb copy retains only in-frame clones and omits some. Found here are approximately 82,000 clones, 75% to 90% of them singletons; the top ten hold less than 2.5%. V lost 7 bases and J lost 5, with 14 bases in between. The germline gives CDR1 LNHNV, CDR2 YYDKDF (reference sequence). This CDR3 contains 13 residues. The V call is TRBV15, the J call TRBJ1-1; D not certain. The source of this sequence is an adult with an advanced solid tumor such as melanoma, head and neck, liver or kidney cancer. The sequencing here drew on CD4+ or CD8+ T cells sorted from blood, taken in a trial of the OX40 agonist ivuxolimab. The CDR3 here is CATTTVVGTEAFF. CDR3 DNA sequence: TGTGCCACCACCACCGTGGTGGGTACTGAAGCTTTCTTT.